This T cell receptor (beta chain) was recovered during a study of control samples from healthy donors and cancer patients. TCRdb keeps only in-frame clones here, not all; method: immunoSEQ multiplex PCR. The sample consists of 260,000 or so clones, almost 85% of them appearing once. V was pared by 4 bases and J by 4 bases, with 17 bases between. The CDR3 runs to 16 residues. Germline CDR1 and CDR2: MNHEY and SVGAGI. Sequences were obtained from PBMCs. The chain carries TRBV6-5 and TRBJ2-1; possibly TRBD2 for D (7 bases). The sequence was obtained from a woman in her sixties with lung cancer. The CDR3 loop is CASSFLGGGAYNEQFF. The CDR3 DNA sequence: TGTGCCAGCAGTTTCCTGGGCGGGGGCGCGTACAATGAGCAGTTCTTC.